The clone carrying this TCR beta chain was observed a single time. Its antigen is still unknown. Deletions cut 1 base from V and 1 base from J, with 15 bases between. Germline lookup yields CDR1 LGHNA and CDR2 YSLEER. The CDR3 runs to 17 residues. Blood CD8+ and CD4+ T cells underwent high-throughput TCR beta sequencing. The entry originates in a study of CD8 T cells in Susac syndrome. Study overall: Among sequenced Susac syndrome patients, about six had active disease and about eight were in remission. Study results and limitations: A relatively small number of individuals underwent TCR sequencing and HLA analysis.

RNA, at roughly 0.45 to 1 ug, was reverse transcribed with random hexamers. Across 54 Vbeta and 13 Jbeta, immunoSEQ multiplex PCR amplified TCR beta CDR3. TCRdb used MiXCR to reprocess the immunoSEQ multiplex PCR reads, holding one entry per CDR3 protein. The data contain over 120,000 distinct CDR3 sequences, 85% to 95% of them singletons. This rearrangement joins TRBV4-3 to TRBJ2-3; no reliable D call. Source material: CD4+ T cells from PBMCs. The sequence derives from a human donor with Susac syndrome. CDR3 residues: CASSQALGGFGTDTQYF. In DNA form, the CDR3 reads TGCGCCAGCAGCCAAGCTTTGGGTGGGTTTGGCACAGATACGCAGTATTTT.